This record covers a single T cell receptor (beta chain). Its antigen is not identified. Clones were read by immunoSEQ multiplex PCR, and TCRdb kept only the in-frame ones, dropping some. The repertoire consists of around 120,000 clones, with more than 70% occurring once and the leading ten covering 1.5% to 2%. The data stem from a study of cytomegalovirus exposure and HLA in healthy donors. Study findings and constraints: The classifier reportedly diagnosed cytomegalovirus status with high specificity and sensitivity. Most TCR sequences proved rare, with some public TCRs found in many donors. The study designated roughly 160 TCR beta chains cytomegalovirus-associated.

Germline V CDR1 and CDR2: MDHEN, SYDVKM. The CDR3 sequence is 15 residues long. The V end lost 10 bases, the J end lost 1 base, and 19 bases lay between the germline ends. The donors were in the roughly 130-subject validation cohort, distinct from the roughly 600-subject first cohort. Sequenced sample: PBMCs. The V call is TRBV28, the J call TRBJ1-1; no reliable D call. The source of this sequence is a man aged 18 to 29 in good health and CMV-seronegative. The CDR3 is CATYVRVIPNTEAFF. In DNA form, the CDR3 reads TGTGCCACCTACGTCCGGGTAATACCGAACACTGAAGCTTTCTTT. The variable domain in full, with the rest retrieved from reference TRBV28 and TRBJ1-1, is DVKVTQSSRYLVKRTGEKVFLECVQDMDHENMFWYRQDPGLGLRLIYFSYDVKMKEKGDIPEGYSVSREKKERFSLILESASTNQTSMYLCATYVRVIPNTEAFFGQGTRLTVV.